A selection of T cell receptor beta chains follows, all from one sample in a study of OX40 agonist ivuxolimab in advanced cancers. Clones were read by immunoSEQ multiplex PCR, and TCRdb kept only the in-frame ones, dropping some. Of about 51,000 clones detected, 85% to 90% appear once; the ten largest clones hold around 3.5%. Sequencing used CD4+ or CD8+ T cells sorted from blood, obtained in a trial of the OX40 agonist ivuxolimab. These receptors were obtained from an adult with an advanced solid tumor such as melanoma, head and neck, liver or kidney cancer. Each CDR3 is given without its conserved first and last residue. The order of the fields is V gene, J gene, CDR3 protein.

TRBV29-1	TRBJ2-3	SVVYPFTDTQY
TRBV6-5	TRBJ2-5	ASSTGLETQY
TRBV7-9	TRBJ2-5	ASLETTGRETQY
TRBV19	TRBJ2-1	ASKRNSGVNYNEQF
TRBV19	TRBJ2-3	ASSSDSPDTQY
TRBV20-1	TRBJ2-1	SVPGTYEQF
TRBV5-1	TRBJ2-3	ASSLVGTSGALTDTQY
TRBV6-1	TRBJ2-3	ASREGGIAQY
TRBV18	TRBJ2-1	ASSPSGQQF
TRBV28	TRBJ1-6	ASVLRGLNSPLH
TRBV10-3	TRBJ2-3	AISDRSLENTDTQY
TRBV6-1	TRBJ1-6	ASSGGQGETWVSPLH
TRBV15	TRBJ2-5	ATGRGGETQY
TRBV2	TRBJ2-3	ASSLGASTDTQY
TRBV5-8	TRBJ1-1	ASSLIMPEAF
TRBV5-6	TRBJ2-7	ASSSSSYEQY
TRBV7-6	TRBJ1-1	ASSSGQGEAF
TRBV9	TRBJ2-7	ASSVGMGRANPYEQY
TRBV6-4	TRBJ2-7	ASSERTEIYEQY
TRBV20-1	TRBJ2-7	SVTQGNEQY
TRBV11-2	TRBJ2-3	ASSLSASGRLDTQY
TRBV12-2	TRBJ1-2	ASRPPAVHGCT
TRBV6-1	TRBJ2-3	ASRGGLAGGDTQY
TRBV14	TRBJ2-1	ASSSLLPPYNEQF
TRBV27	TRBJ1-5	ASSGVGAGGNQPQH
TRBV7-9	TRBJ2-6	ASSFVGGSGANVLT
TRBV18	TRBJ1-2	ASSPVSRGLGYGYT
TRBV5-1	TRBJ1-4	ASSLEKKATNEKLF